Listed below are T cell receptor beta chains from one sample, sequenced in a study of beta chain features in type 1 diabetes. Profiling relied on immunoSEQ multiplex PCR, and the TCRdb table lists in-frame clones only, not all of them. The sample consists of a few hundred thousand clones, 20% of them appearing once. Sequenced sample: naive CD4+ T cells from blood. The receptor set was obtained from a woman between 40 and 50 years old with type 1 diabetes. Each CDR3 is given with its conserved first and last residue. The D gene is left open where the match is weak. Expanded clones get a size class; other rows say once, few or many, or leave the size out.

V gene	D gene	clone size	J gene	CDR3 protein	CDR3 DNA
TRBV2	-	-	TRBJ1-3	CASIQSGNTIYF	TGTGCCAGCATCCAATCTGGAAACACCATATATTTT
TRBV2	-	few	TRBJ2-7	CASRVGSSGATEQYF	TGTGCCAGCAGAGTAGGGAGTAGCGGTGCCACCGAGCAGTACTTC
TRBV5-4	TRBD2	-	TRBJ2-1	CASGLAGGDEQFF	TGTGCCAGCGGACTAGCGGGAGGCGATGAGCAGTTCTTC
TRBV19	TRBD2	-	TRBJ2-1	CASSTGEGINEQFF	TGTGCCAGTAGCACTGGGGAGGGTATCAATGAGCAGTTCTTC
TRBV30	-	-	TRBJ2-1	CAWSAGDGYNEQFF	TGTGCCTGGAGTGCGGGGGACGGTTACAATGAGCAGTTCTTC
TRBV7-9	-	few	TRBJ2-3	CASPIGSASTDTQYF	TGTGCCAGCCCGATCGGTAGTGCTAGCACAGATACGCAGTATTTT
TRBV25-1	TRBD1	-	TRBJ2-7	CASSFGQGGFYEQYF	TGTGCCAGCAGTTTTGGACAGGGGGGCTTCTACGAGCAGTACTTC
TRBV27	-	-	TRBJ1-1	CASSFRDSNQAFF	TGTGCCAGCAGTTTCCGGGACTCAAACCAAGCTTTCTTT
TRBV29-1	-	-	TRBJ1-5	CSAKSGNQPQHF	TGCAGCGCCAAATCAGGGAACCAGCCCCAGCATTTT
TRBV14	TRBD1	-	TRBJ2-7	CASSQAGTGNSHEQYF	TGTGCCAGCAGCCAAGCCGGGACAGGGAACTCTCACGAGCAGTACTTC
TRBV5-1	-	-	TRBJ2-7	CASSLDNSAEQYF	TGCGCCAGCAGCTTGGACAATTCCGCCGAGCAGTACTTC
TRBV29-1	-	few	TRBJ2-3	CSVWTGSADTQYF	TGCAGCGTTTGGACGGGGAGCGCAGATACGCAGTATTTT
TRBV25-1	-	-	TRBJ2-1	CASSESGNNEQFF	TGTGCCAGCAGTGAATCCGGGAACAATGAGCAGTTCTTC
TRBV7-9	TRBD1	-	TRBJ1-4	CASSLAGTGVEKLFF	TGTGCCAGCAGCTTAGCGGGGACAGGGGTGGAAAAACTGTTTTTT
TRBV15	-	few	TRBJ2-3	CATSRGPQRRAPDTQYF	TGTGCCACCAGCAGAGGCCCGCAGCGGAGGGCGCCGGATACGCAGTATTTT
TRBV12-5	-	-	TRBJ2-5	CASGLFVGAGQETQYF	TGTGCTAGTGGTTTGTTCGTCGGCGCCGGGCAAGAGACCCAGTACTTC
TRBV11-1	TRBD1	few	TRBJ2-5	CASSRPTLRDRVQETQYF	TGTGCCAGCAGCCGTCCCACCCTCCGGGACAGGGTACAAGAGACCCAGTACTTC
TRBV2	-	few	TRBJ1-2	CASSESPPSLSYGYTF	TGTGCCAGCAGTGAATCCCCTCCCTCTCTCTCCTATGGCTACACCTTC
TRBV28	TRBD2	-	TRBJ2-1	CASSVAGVRNEQFF	TGTGCCAGCAGCGTAGCGGGAGTTAGAAATGAGCAGTTCTTC
TRBV11-2	TRBD1	-	TRBJ2-7	CASSPDRGYEQYF	TGTGCCAGCAGCCCGGACAGGGGCTACGAGCAGTACTTC
TRBV28	TRBD2	few	TRBJ2-5	CASGSGLEPETQYF	TGTGCCAGCGGTTCAGGACTAGAGCCCGAGACCCAGTACTTC
TRBV5-1	TRBD1	-	TRBJ2-7	CASSSTGDSYEQYF	TGCGCCAGCAGCTCGACAGGGGACTCCTACGAGCAGTACTTC
TRBV15	TRBD2	few	TRBJ2-2	CATSRPTSGRNTGELFF	TGTGCCACCAGCAGACCCACTAGCGGGAGGAACACCGGGGAGCTGTTTTTT
TRBV5-4	TRBD1	-	TRBJ2-7	CASSATGTGGSYEQYF	TGTGCCAGCAGCGCCACCGGGACAGGGGGCTCCTACGAGCAGTACTTC
TRBV11-2	-	-	TRBJ2-7	CASTSAYEQYF	TGTGCCAGCACCTCCGCCTACGAGCAGTACTTC
TRBV28	TRBD1	-	TRBJ2-7	CASSTRDRGSYEQYF	TGTGCCAGCAGTACCAGGGACAGGGGTTCTTACGAGCAGTACTTC
TRBV28	-	-	TRBJ2-3	CASIWRGRIDTQYF	TGTGCCAGCATTTGGCGGGGAAGAATAGATACGCAGTATTTT
TRBV28	-	-	TRBJ1-2	CASSSRVLYGYTF	TGTGCCAGCAGTTCCAGGGTTCTCTATGGCTACACCTTC
TRBV4-3	TRBD1	few	TRBJ1-1	CASSLQQGADTEAFF	TGCGCCAGCAGCCTTCAACAGGGGGCCGACACTGAAGCTTTCTTT
TRBV25-1	-	-	TRBJ1-2	CASRKDSNAYGYTF	TGTGCCAGCAGGAAGGACAGCAACGCTTATGGCTACACCTTC
TRBV11-1	TRBD1	-	TRBJ2-7	CASSPGQDYEQYF	TGTGCCAGCAGCCCGGGACAGGACTACGAGCAGTACTTC
TRBV5-4	-	-	TRBJ1-1	CASSPTGRNTEAFF	TGTGCCAGCAGCCCTACAGGGAGGAACACTGAAGCTTTCTTT
TRBV9	TRBD2	-	TRBJ2-7	CASSMGLGTYEQYF	TGTGCCAGCAGCATGGGACTAGGGACCTACGAGCAGTACTTC
TRBV6-5	-	once	TRBJ1-2	CASSYSGQEAYGYTF	TGTGCCAGCAGTTACTCCGGGCAGGAGGCTTATGGCTACACCTTC
TRBV5-4	-	few	TRBJ2-1	CASSLAPYNEQFF	TGTGCCAGCAGCCTGGCTCCCTACAATGAGCAGTTCTTC
TRBV29-1	-	few	TRBJ2-7	CSVSSTGDEQYF	TGCAGCGTTTCCTCTACAGGCGACGAGCAGTACTTC
TRBV6-6	-	-	TRBJ1-5	CASRPSGMDQPQHF	TGTGCCAGCAGGCCGAGCGGGATGGACCAGCCCCAGCATTTT
TRBV28	-	few	TRBJ1-2	CASSSSRGSYGYTF	TGTGCCAGCAGTTCCTCCCGGGGTAGCTATGGCTACACCTTC
TRBV28	TRBD2	-	TRBJ2-1	CASSSLLAANYNEQFF	TGTGCCAGCAGTTCGCTTCTAGCGGCCAACTACAATGAGCAGTTCTTC
TRBV4-2	TRBD2	-	TRBJ2-1	CASSQGTSGFSSYNEQFF	TGTGCCAGCAGCCAAGGGACTAGCGGATTTAGCTCCTACAATGAGCAGTTCTTC
TRBV30	TRBD1	-	TRBJ1-1	CAWTRGQGGGKAFF	TGTGCCTGGACGCGTGGGCAAGGGGGCGGAAAAGCTTTCTTT
TRBV9	-	-	TRBJ1-2	CASSSRDSYGYTF	TGTGCCAGCAGTTCCCGGGACTCCTATGGCTACACCTTC
TRBV30	TRBD1	few	TRBJ1-4	CAWDGQGSEKLFF	TGTGCCTGGGACGGACAGGGGAGTGAAAAACTGTTTTTT
TRBV18	TRBD2	-	TRBJ2-1	CASSPPGLAVYNEQFF	TGTGCCAGCTCACCACCGGGACTAGCGGTGTACAATGAGCAGTTCTTC
TRBV10-3	TRBD1	-	TRBJ2-5	CAISLEGTGGLGTQYF	TGTGCCATCAGCCTCGAAGGGACAGGCGGTCTCGGGACCCAGTACTTC
TRBV4-3	-	-	TRBJ1-3	CASSQEHRSGNTIYF	TGCGCCAGCAGCCAAGAACACCGCTCTGGAAACACCATATATTTT
TRBV4-2	-	-	TRBJ1-1	CASSQDIANTEAFF	TGTGCCAGCAGCCAAGATATAGCGAACACTGAAGCTTTCTTT
TRBV29-1	-	few	TRBJ1-1	CSVGRTDEAFF	TGCAGCGTTGGCAGGACAGATGAAGCTTTCTTT
TRBV29-1	TRBD1	few	TRBJ1-1	CSADRGPTEAFF	TGCAGCGCTGACAGGGGGCCCACTGAAGCTTTCTTT
TRBV6-5	-	-	TRBJ2-7	CASSSRSYEQYF	TGTGCCAGCAGTTCTCGGTCCTACGAGCAGTACTTC
TRBV2	-	-	TRBJ2-6	CASRRQTNVLTF	TGTGCCAGCAGGCGACAGACCAACGTCCTGACTTTC
TRBV5-4	-	few	TRBJ2-5	CASSLTRTQETQYF	TGTGCCAGCAGCCTAACTCGAACCCAAGAGACCCAGTACTTC
TRBV28	-	-	TRBJ1-2	CAAHPGAGEGYTF	TGTGCCGCACACCCCGGGGCAGGGGAAGGCTACACCTTC
TRBV25-1	-	-	TRBJ2-3	CACSSLGTDTQYF	TGTGCTTGCTCGAGCCTGGGCACAGATACGCAGTATTTT
TRBV18	-	-	TRBJ1-1	CASSPGALDTEAFF	TGTGCCAGCTCACCTGGAGCCCTAGACACTGAAGCTTTCTTT
TRBV30	-	few	TRBJ1-1	CAWSAAGGTEAFF	TGTGCCTGGAGTGCCGCGGGAGGCACTGAAGCTTTCTTT
TRBV2	-	few	TRBJ2-1	CASSADRRGQFF	TGTGCCAGCAGTGCAGACAGGAGAGGGCAGTTCTTC
TRBV6-1	-	few	TRBJ2-4	CASSERGRDIQYF	TGTGCCAGCAGTGAAAGGGGAAGAGACATTCAGTACTTC
TRBV5-4	-	-	TRBJ2-2	CASSLDRARFSGELFF	TGTGCCAGCAGCTTGGACAGGGCACGCTTTTCCGGGGAGCTGTTTTTT